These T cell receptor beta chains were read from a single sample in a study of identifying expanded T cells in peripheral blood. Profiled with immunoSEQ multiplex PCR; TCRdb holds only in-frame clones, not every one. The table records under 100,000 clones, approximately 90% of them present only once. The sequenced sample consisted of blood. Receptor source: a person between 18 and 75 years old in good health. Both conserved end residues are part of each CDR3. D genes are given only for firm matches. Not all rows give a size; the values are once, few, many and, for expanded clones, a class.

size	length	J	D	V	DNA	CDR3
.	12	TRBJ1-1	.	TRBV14	TGTGCCAGCAGCCGGGCCCCGGGAGGAGCTTTCTTT	CASSRAPGGAFF
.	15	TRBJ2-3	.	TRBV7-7	TGTGCCAGCAGCCTAACAGGGTTAAACACAGATACGCAGTATTTT	CASSLTGLNTDTQYF
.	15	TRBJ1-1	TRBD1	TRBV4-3	TGCGCCAGCAGCCCCGACAGGGGTAGATGGACTGAAGCTTTCTTT	CASSPDRGRWTEAFF
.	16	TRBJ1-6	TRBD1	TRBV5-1	TGCGCCAGCAGCTTGAGGACAGGGGATTATAATTCACCCCTCCACTTT	CASSLRTGDYNSPLHF
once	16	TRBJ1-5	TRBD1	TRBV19	TGTGCCAGTAGGACCGGGACAGGCGTGGGCAATCAGCCCCAGCATTTT	CASRTGTGVGNQPQHF
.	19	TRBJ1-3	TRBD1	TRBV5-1	TGCGCCAGCAGCTTGGATTCTTGGGACAGAAGAAACTCTGGAAACACCATATATTTT	CASSLDSWDRRNSGNTIYF
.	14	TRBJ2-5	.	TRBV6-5	TGTGCCAGCAGTTACGGGGGGTCTCAAGAGACCCAGTACTTC	CASSYGGSQETQYF
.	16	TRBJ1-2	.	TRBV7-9	TGTGCCAGCAGCACGACTTCGCGGGCAGTTGGATTTGGCTACACCTTC	CASSTTSRAVGFGYTF
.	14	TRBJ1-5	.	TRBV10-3	TGTGCCATCAGCGAGACAGATAGCAATCAGCCCCAGCATTTT	CAISETDSNQPQHF
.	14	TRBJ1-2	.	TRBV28	TGTGCCAGCCAACGGGGGGGAGCTAACTATGGCTACACCTTC	CASQRGGANYGYTF
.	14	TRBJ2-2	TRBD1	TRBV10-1	TGCGCCAGCAGCAGGGGGTCGGACACCGGGGAGCTGTTTTTT	CASSRGSDTGELFF
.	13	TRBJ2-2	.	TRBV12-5	TGTGCTAGTGCCAGCTGGGACACCGGGGAGCTGTTTTTT	CASASWDTGELFF
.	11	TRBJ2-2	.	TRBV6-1	TGTGCCAGCAGTGAAAGGGGGGAGCTGTTTTTT	CASSERGELFF
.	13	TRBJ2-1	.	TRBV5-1	TGCGCCAGCAGCAGCGGATCCTACAATGAGCAGTTCTTC	CASSSGSYNEQFF
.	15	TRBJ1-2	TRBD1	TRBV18	TGTGCCAGCTCACCACCGAGACAGGGGAACTATGGCTACACCTTC	CASSPPRQGNYGYTF
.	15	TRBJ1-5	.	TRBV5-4	TGTGCCAGCAGCCCGGGGGACCGAAGCAATCAGCCCCAGCATTTT	CASSPGDRSNQPQHF
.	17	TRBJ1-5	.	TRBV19	TGTGCCAGTAGTCCGCAGGGGACTTATTCAGTCAGCCGAATCCAGCATTTT	CASSPQGTYSVSRIQHF
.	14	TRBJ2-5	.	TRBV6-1	TGTGCCAGCAGTGAGATGAAGGGAGTCAAGACCCAGTACTTC	CASSEMKGVKTQYF
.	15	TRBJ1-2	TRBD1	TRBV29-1	TGCAGCGCGACGGACAGGGCGGGGGCTAACTATGGCTACACCTTC	CSATDRAGANYGYTF
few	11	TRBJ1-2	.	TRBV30	TGTGCCTGGAGCGGCAGCTATGGCTACACCTTC	CAWSGSYGYTF
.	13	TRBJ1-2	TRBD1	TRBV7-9	TGTGCCAGCAGCCCCCAGGGGGACTATGGCTACACCTTC	CASSPQGDYGYTF
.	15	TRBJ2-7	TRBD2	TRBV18	TGTGCCAGCTCACAAGCTAGCGGGGGAACCTACGAGCAGTACTTC	CASSQASGGTYEQYF
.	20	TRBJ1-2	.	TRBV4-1	TGCGCCAGCAGCCAAGAGGTAAGGAGAACGGGGCAGGGGAAGAAGGATGGCTACACCTTC	CASSQEVRRTGQGKKDGYTF
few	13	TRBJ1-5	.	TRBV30	TGTGCCTGGAGTGTGAGGGAGGCACAGCCCCAGCATTTT	CAWSVREAQPQHF
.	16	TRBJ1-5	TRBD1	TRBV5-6	TGTGCCAGCAGCCGAACAGGGGCACCCAGCAATCAGCCCCAGCATTTT	CASSRTGAPSNQPQHF
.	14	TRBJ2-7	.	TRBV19	TGTGCCAGTAGTATGGGTCCTAAGTCCTACGAGCAGTACTTC	CASSMGPKSYEQYF
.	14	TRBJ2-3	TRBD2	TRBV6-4	TGTGCCAGCAGTGGGACTAGCGGGGCAGATACGCAGTATTTT	CASSGTSGADTQYF
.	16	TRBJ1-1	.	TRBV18	TGTGCCAGCTCACCCATACTTTTAGTCATGAACACTGAAGCTTTCTTT	CASSPILLVMNTEAFF
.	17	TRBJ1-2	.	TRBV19	TGTGCCAGTACCTGGGGGGGGCGAGTCTCTACGGACTATGGCTACACCTTC	CASTWGGRVSTDYGYTF
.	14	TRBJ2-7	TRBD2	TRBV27	TGTGCCAGCAGTCCATCCCTGACTAGCGGGAGATCGAACTTC	CASSPSLTSGRSNF
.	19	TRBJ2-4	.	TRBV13	TGTGCCAGCAGCCCCCCGACCGGGACTCCCTCAGGTTCCGTAAACATTCAGTACTTC	CASSPPTGTPSGSVNIQYF
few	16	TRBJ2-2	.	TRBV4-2	TGTGCCAGCAGCTTCCGTGGGGACGACGGCACCGGGGAGCTGTTTTTT	CASSFRGDDGTGELFF
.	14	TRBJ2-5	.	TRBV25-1	TGTGCCAGCAGTGATCCGGGGGTAATAGAGACCCAGTACTTC	CASSDPGVIETQYF
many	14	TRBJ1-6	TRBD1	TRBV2	TGTGCCAGCAGATCAACAGGGGTCGTGCCACCCCTCCACTTT	CASRSTGVVPPLHF
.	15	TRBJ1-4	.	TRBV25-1	TGTGCCAGCAGTGAATTCCAAGGGGTTAATGAAAAACTGTTTTTT	CASSEFQGVNEKLFF
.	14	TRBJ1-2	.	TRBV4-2	TGTGCCAGCAGCTCCCTGGGGAGACACCCGGATAACACCTTC	CASSSLGRHPDNTF
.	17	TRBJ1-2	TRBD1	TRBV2	TGTGCCAGCAGGGACCCCTCTGACAGGGGATCTAACTATGGCTACACCTTC	CASRDPSDRGSNYGYTF
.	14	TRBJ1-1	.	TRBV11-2	TGTGCCAGCAGCCTGGGGTCACCGAACACTGAAGCTTTCTTT	CASSLGSPNTEAFF
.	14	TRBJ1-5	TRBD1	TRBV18	TGTGCCAGCTCCACCCAGGGGGGGACTCAGCCCCAGCATTTT	CASSTQGGTQPQHF
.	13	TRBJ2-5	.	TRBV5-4	TGTGCCAGCAGCACCGGATCACAAGAGACCCAGTACTTC	CASSTGSQETQYF
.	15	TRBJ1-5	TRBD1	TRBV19	TGTGCCAGTAGTATAGAGGACAGGGGGGGCCAGCCCCAGCATTTT	CASSIEDRGGQPQHF
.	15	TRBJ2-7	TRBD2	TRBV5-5	TGTGCCAGCAGCTGGACTAGCGGAGGAGGCTACGAGCAGTACTTC	CASSWTSGGGYEQYF
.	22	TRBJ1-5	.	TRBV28	TGTGCCAGCAGTTATTCCTCTACTCTTCGCTATTCGAACCTTCCAAGCAATCAGCCCCAGCATTTT	CASSYSSTLRYSNLPSNQPQHF
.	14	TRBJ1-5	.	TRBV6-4	TGTGCCAGCAGTCCACAGGGTTTCGGACAGCCCCAGCATTTT	CASSPQGFGQPQHF
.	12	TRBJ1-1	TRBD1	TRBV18	TGTGCCAGCTCACTAGGGGGCCCTGAAGCTTTCTTT	CASSLGGPEAFF
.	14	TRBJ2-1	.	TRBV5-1	TGCGCCAGCAGCTTGGGACAGGTATACAATGAGCAGTTCTTC	CASSLGQVYNEQFF
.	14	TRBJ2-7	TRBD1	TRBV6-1	TGTGCCAGCAACGACAGGGGGCGAGTTTACGAGCAGTACTTC	CASNDRGRVYEQYF
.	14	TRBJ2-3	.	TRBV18	TGTGCCAGCTCACCTTTCCTTAGCACAGATACGCAGTATTTT	CASSPFLSTDTQYF
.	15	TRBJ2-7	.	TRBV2	TGTGCCAGCACCACGGTCAGGGTCTTGGCCTACGAGCAGTACTTC	CASTTVRVLAYEQYF
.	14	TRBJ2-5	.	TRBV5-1	TGCGCCAGCAGCTTGGGGAGGATGGTGGGGACCCAGTACTTC	CASSLGRMVGTQYF
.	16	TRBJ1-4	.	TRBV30	TGTGCCTGGGCCGGCCATCGGGGCGGCTTAGTGGCGAAACTGTTTTTT	CAWAGHRGGLVAKLFF
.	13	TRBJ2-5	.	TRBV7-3	TGTGCCAGCAGCTTAACGGCACAGGGGACCCAGTACTTC	CASSLTAQGTQYF